A single sample is the source of the 18 T cell receptor beta chains below, sequenced in a study of cytomegalovirus exposure and HLA in healthy donors (dated by TCRdb to the late 2010s). The library was produced with the immunoSEQ multiplex PCR assay. A mixture of 60 forward primers for TCR Vbeta segments and 13 reverse primers for TCR Jbeta segments was used in the multiplex PCR. TCRdb took this table from immuneACCESS and kept in-frame rearrangements with V and J called. Such tables lack part of the clones; where checked against another copy, unresolved V genes explain under half of the gap, and the rest is unexplained. The sample table records 35,000 to 45,000 clones; roughly half of these occur just once. Roughly 5.6% of the sample lies in the top ten. The sequenced sample was PBMCs. All receptors come from a man in his 60s in good health and CMV-seronegative.

The V gene is TRBV6-1, the J gene TRBJ1-1; 9 nucleotides match TRBD1. The V and J ends lost 6 bases and 10 bases, in that order; junction bases with no gene match: 9. Germline values: CDR1 MNHNS, CDR2 SASEGT. The CDR3 is 13 residues long. The CDR3 loop is CASSTDLDRGAFF. As DNA, the CDR3 is TGTGCCAGCAGCACGGACTTGGACAGGGGAGCTTTCTTT.

The chain recombines TRBV29-1 with TRBJ1-1; tentatively, D is TRBD1 (5 bases). CDR1 is SQVTM and CDR2 is ANQGSEA in the germline V gene. V lost 4 bases and J lost 1, with 10 bases in between. The CDR3 totals 13 residues. DNA for the CDR3: TGCAGCGTTGTATGGGGGGGGAACACTGAAGCTTTCTTT. Its protein is CSVVWGGNTEAFF.

This clone has a handful of counts. The V gene is TRBV2, the J gene TRBJ1-3; D call uncertain. Germline CDR1 reads SNHLY; CDR2 reads FYNNEI. V gave up 5 bases and J gave up 0 bases, with 14 bases separating them. The CDR3 is 16 amino acids. This chain's CDR3 is CASSPKERSSGNTIYF. CDR3 sequence (DNA): TGTGCCAGCAGTCCCAAAGAACGTAGCTCTGGAAACACCATATATTTT.

By share, this clone counts as medium-sized. The V call is TRBV18, the J call TRBJ1-2, with no clear D. Trimming shortened V by 6 bases and J by 4 bases, and 12 bases separated the two germline ends. The CDR3 spans 13 residues. The germline V gene has CDR1 KGHSH and CDR2 LQKENI. This chain's CDR3 is CASSGGGIYGYTF. CDR3 in DNA: TGTGCCAGCTCCGGAGGAGGGATCTATGGCTACACCTTC.

The chain recombines TRBV6-5 with TRBJ2-1; 9 nucleotides align to TRBD2. This CDR3 comprises 15 residues. V dropped 6 bases and J dropped 7; count of bases not matched to a gene: 10. CDR1 MNHEY and CDR2 SVGAGI come from the germline V gene. CDR3 in amino acids: CASSRSGSVSNEQFF. In nucleotides, the CDR3 is TGTGCCAGCAGCCGTAGCGGGAGTGTTTCGAATGAGCAGTTCTTC.

J is TRBJ1-5 and V is TRBV6-5; 8 positions agree with TRBD1. CDR1 MNHEY and CDR2 SVGAGI come from the germline V gene. This CDR3 is 15 amino acids long. Trimming cost V 6 bases and J 1 base; bases outside gene matches: 5. Written as DNA, the CDR3 is TGTGCCAGCAGGCCCAGGGGGCCCAGCAATCAGCCCCAGCATTTT. Its protein product is CASRPRGPSNQPQHF.

V is TRBV2 and J is TRBJ2-1; 12 bases match TRBD2. Germline V gene lookup returns CDR1 SNHLY and CDR2 FYNNEI. The CDR3 length is 15 residues. Germline trimming cut 2 bases from V and 7 bases from J; bases unmatched to any gene: 3. CDR3 sequence reads: CASSELAGGRNEQFF. The CDR3 DNA reads as TGTGCCAGCAGTGAACTAGCGGGAGGGCGGAATGAGCAGTTCTTC. The full variable domain, completed using reference TRBV2 and TRBJ2-1, is EPEVTQTPSHQVTQMGQEVILRCVPISNHLYFYWYRQILGQKVEFLVSFYNNEISEKSEIFDDQFSVERPDGSNFTLKIRSTKLEDSAMYFCASSELAGGRNEQFFGPGTRLTVL.

J is TRBJ2-3 and V is TRBV29-1; TRBD2 is a possible D gene (6 bases). There are 14 residues in the CDR3. Germline CDR1 reads SQVTM; CDR2 reads ANQGSEA. Trimming took 6 bases from V and 4 from J, leaving 17 bases between them. The CDR3 spells CSVLGRRVPDTQYF. CDR3 bases: TGCAGCGTCCTCGGAAGGAGGGTACCAGATACGCAGTATTTT.

This clone was picked up a small number of times. V usage is TRBV25-1 and J usage is TRBJ1-2, with 8 positions matching TRBD1. Germline V gene data show CDR1 as MGHDK and CDR2 as SYGVNS. The length of the CDR3 is 13 residues. V lost 2 bases, J lost 8 bases, and 4 bases stayed unmatched. The CDR3 spells CASSEPGTGGYTF. In DNA form, the CDR3 reads TGTGCCAGCAGTGAACCCGGGACAGGAGGCTACACCTTC.

The chain uses TRBV5-1 and TRBJ1-4; 8 bases align to TRBD1. The CDR3 is 14 amino acids. V lost 2 bases and J lost 8; bases outside the gene matches: 5. CDR1 SGHRS and CDR2 YFSETQ come from the germline V gene. CDR3 loop: CASSLQGGEEKLFF. The CDR3 DNA sequence: TGCGCCAGCAGCTTACAGGGGGGCGAAGAAAAACTGTTTTTT.

V gene TRBV7-9 combines with J gene TRBJ1-2; 8 bases map to TRBD1. Germline V CDR1 and CDR2: SEHNR, FQNEAQ (reference sequence). The V segment lost 1 base and the J segment 5 bases; nucleotides outside the gene matches: 9. CDR3 length: 16 amino acids. CDR3 amino acids: CASSLVGGQGHYGYTF. The CDR3, as DNA: TGTGCCAGCAGCTTAGTTGGAGGACAGGGCCATTATGGCTACACCTTC. The full variable domain, completed using reference TRBV7-9 and TRBJ1-2, is DTGVSQNPRHKITKRGQNVTFRCDPISEHNRLYWYRQTLGQGPEFLTYFQNEAQLEKSRLLSDRFSAERPKGSFSTLEIQRTEQGDSAMYLCASSLVGGQGHYGYTFGSGTRLTVV.

This chain uses TRBV16 with TRBJ1-1, with TRBD1 matching over 7 bases. Unmatched junction bases numbered 4, after V lost 1 base and J lost 8 bases. Germline CDR1 KGHSY, CDR2 FQNENV. This CDR3 has 13 amino acids. The CDR3 DNA is TGTGCCAGCAGCCAATGGCTGGGACAGGAAGCTTTCTTT. The encoded protein is CASSQWLGQEAFF. Based on the CDR3 plus reference TRBV16 and TRBJ1-1, the full variable domain is GEEVAQTPKHLVRGEGQKAKLYCAPIKGHSYVFWYQQVLKNEFKFLISFQNENVFDETGMPKERFSAKCLPNSPCSLEIQATKLEDSAVYFCASSQWLGQEAFFGQGTRLTVV.

The chain has TRBV7-2 and TRBJ2-1; TRBD2 aligns across 12 bases. The trim removed 3 bases at V and 7 bases at J, leaving 16 bases unmatched. Germline assignment: CDR1 SGHTA and CDR2 FQGNSA. The CDR3 covers 19 residues. The DNA of the CDR3 is TGTGCCAGCAGCTTTGCTAGACTAGCGGGAGCTGCGTCTCGGAATGAGCAGTTCTTC. Translating gives CASSFARLAGAASRNEQFF.

V is TRBV6-5 and J is TRBJ1-2, with unresolved D. The ends were cut back, 8 bases at V and 6 bases at J, with 16 bases in the middle. Per germline, CDR1 MNHEY and CDR2 SVGAGI. This CDR3 comprises 13 residues. Written as DNA, the CDR3 is TGTGCCAGCCCGGGTAAGTATGCCAATGGCTACACCTTC. It codes for CASPGKYANGYTF.

V is TRBV5-4 and J is TRBJ2-1, with D possibly matching TRBD2 (5 bases). Germline CDR1 reads SGHNT; CDR2 reads YYREEE (reference sequence). V lost 5 bases and J lost 0, with 18 bases in between. The CDR3 extends over 17 amino acids. CDR3 in amino acids: CASSPEASWSSYNEQFF. Written as DNA, the CDR3 is TGTGCCAGCAGTCCCGAGGCTAGCTGGAGCTCCTACAATGAGCAGTTCTTC.

The gene calls are TRBV7-2 and TRBJ2-2, with D hard to call. Trimming took off 5 bases at V and 4 bases at J, with 8 bases between the two ends. CDR3 length: 13 amino acids. Germline loops: CDR1 SGHTA, CDR2 FQGNSA. CDR3 in DNA: TGTGCCAGCAGCCAGGCGATCACCGGGGAGCTGTTTTTT. Translated, it gives CASSQAITGELFF.

The chain is built from TRBV9 and TRBJ1-1; 9 bases fit TRBD1. CDR3 length equals 14 residues. V was clipped by 0 bases and J by 6 bases; unmatched bases: 3. The germline gives CDR1 SGDLS, CDR2 YYNGEE. The DNA of the CDR3 is TGTGCCAGCAGCGTAGGGGGACAGGGCTCTGAAGCTTTCTTT. Its protein product is CASSVGGQGSEAFF.

The chain has TRBV7-6 and TRBJ1-5, with TRBD1 as a possible D gene (5 bases). V lost 1 base to trimming and J lost 6 bases, with 13 bases between them. Germline lookup yields CDR1 SGHVS and CDR2 FNYEAQ. The CDR3 runs 15 residues. CDR3 residues: CASSLGSQGGQPQHF. For the CDR3, the DNA is TGTGCCAGCAGCTTAGGGTCCCAGGGTGGTCAGCCCCAGCATTTT. Full variable domain (outside the CDR3, taken from reference TRBV7-6 and TRBJ1-5): GAGVSQSPRYKVTKRGQDVALRCDPISGHVSLYWYRQALGQGPEFLTYFNYEAQQDKSGLPNDRFSAERPEGSISTLTIQRTEQRDSAMYRCASSLGSQGGQPQHFGDGTRLSIL.